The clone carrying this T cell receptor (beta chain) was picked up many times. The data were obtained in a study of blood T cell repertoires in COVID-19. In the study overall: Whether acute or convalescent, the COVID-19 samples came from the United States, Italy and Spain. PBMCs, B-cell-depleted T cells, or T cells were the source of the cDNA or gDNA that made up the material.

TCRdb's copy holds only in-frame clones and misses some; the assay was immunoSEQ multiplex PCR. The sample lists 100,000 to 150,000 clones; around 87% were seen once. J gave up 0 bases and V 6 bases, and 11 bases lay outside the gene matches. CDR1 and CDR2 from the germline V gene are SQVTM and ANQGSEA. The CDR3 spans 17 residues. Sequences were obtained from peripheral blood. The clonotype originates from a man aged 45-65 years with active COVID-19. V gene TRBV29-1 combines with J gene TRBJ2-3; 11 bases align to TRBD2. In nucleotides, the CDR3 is TGCAGCGTAATTGGGCTAGCGGGGGGCGCTAGCACAGATACGCAGTATTTT. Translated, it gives CSVIGLAGGASTDTQYF.